The 6 T cell receptor beta chains below all came from one sample that was sequenced in a study of blood T cells in healthy people across ages. Next came a second PCR, run for about 7 to 12 cycles, which used a sample-barcoded 5' primer along with a J-beta primer mix. TCRdb redid the calling of the 5' RACE reads with MiXCR, one entry per CDR3 protein. Seen here are about 640,000 distinct CDR3 sequences, 58% observed once, and the top ten hold over 30%. The sample was blood. The receptors originated from a man between 60 and 75 years old in good health.

With regard to this clonotype: The junction differs from germline at one of its ends, possibly a read error. The gene calls are TRBV5-1 and TRBJ1-1; TRBD1 aligns across 9 bases. Germline V gives CDR1 SGHRS, CDR2 YFSETQ. This CDR3 region has 14 residues. CDR3: CASSLGQGWAEAFF. CDR3 in DNA: TGTGCCAGCAGCTTAGGACAGGGGTGGGCTGAAGCTTTCTTT.

The rearrangement links TRBV20-1 to TRBJ1-2, with 8 bases identical to TRBD1. Trimming took 0 bases from V and 8 from J; bases not matched to a gene: 8. Germline V lookup: CDR1 DFQATT, CDR2 SNEGSKA (reference sequence). The CDR3 contains 14 residues. The CDR3 coding sequence is TGCAGTGCTAGAGATCCGGCAGGGGGCTGGGGCTACACCTTC. Translated: CSARDPAGGWGYTF.

This clonotype came up a few times. The chain joins TRBV7-8 to TRBJ2-3, with D possibly being TRBD1 (6 bases). Trimming left V 4 bases short and J 2 bases short, with 10 bases between. Germline V CDR1 and CDR2: SGHVS, FQNEAQ. The CDR3 totals 14 residues. The CDR3 DNA sequence: TGTGCCAGCAGCTCGGACAGATACACAGATACGCAGTATTTT. Protein sequence: CASSSDRYTDTQYF.

This clonotype was seen a single time. This chain links TRBV28 with TRBJ1-2, with D perhaps matching TRBD1 (6 bases). Per germline, CDR1 MDHEN and CDR2 SYDVKM. V lost 6 bases and J lost 2, with 13 bases in between. The CDR3 runs to 14 residues. The CDR3 nucleotides are TGTGCCAGCAGAGCAGGGGACCTAAACTATGGCTACACCTTC. Translating it yields CASRAGDLNYGYTF.

V is TRBV20-1 and J is TRBJ2-5, with 9 positions matching TRBD2. The CDR3 contains 12 residues. Germline V gene lookup returns CDR1 DFQATT and CDR2 SNEGSKA (reference sequence). The CDR3 protein is CSKKAGGETQYF. DNA of the CDR3: TGCAGCAAGAAAGCGGGGGGAGAGACCCAGTACTTC.

This clonotype has at least ten counts. The chain links TRBV10-3 to TRBJ2-1, with D perhaps matching TRBD1 (7 bases). V was shortened by 6 bases and J by 5 bases, with 14 bases between the two germline ends. The CDR3 totals 14 residues. Germline values: CDR1 ENHRY, CDR2 SYGVKD. The CDR3 bases are TGTGCCATCAGCCGACAGGGAGGTAACAATGAGCAGTTCTTC. Translation: CAISRQGGNNEQFF.